These 28 T cell receptor beta chains came from one sample sequenced in a study of blood T cell repertoires in COVID-19. This table comes from immunoSEQ multiplex PCR, and its TCRdb copy is limited to in-frame clones, with some not included. The data contain 110,000 or so clones, over 75% of them seen just once; the ten biggest clones take up 2% to 2.5%. Material: peripheral blood. These receptors were obtained from a human donor in a cohort sampled during active COVID-19.

Here the CDR3 DNA reads TGTGCCAGCAGCCTACAGGGTGGAGAGACCCAGTACTTC. Protein: CASSLQGGETQYF. The rearrangement joins TRBV5-5 to TRBJ2-5; the D gene is possibly TRBD1 (6 bases). Germline CDR1 reads SGHKS; CDR2 reads YYEKEE (reference sequence). The CDR3 extends over 13 amino acids. Trimming left V 4 bases short and J 4 bases short, with 11 bases between.

This clone was detected only once. The chain employs TRBV6-2 or TRBV6-3 and TRBJ1-1; a weak D match, TRBD1 (6 bases). This CDR3 is 15 amino acids long. Germline V lookup: CDR1 MNHEY, CDR2 SVGEGT. The V end was cut by 5 bases, the J end by 0 bases, with 13 bases between. The CDR3 nucleotides are TGTGCCAGCAGTGCGAGCTGGGGGCTGAACACTGAAGCTTTCTTT. Its translation: CASSASWGLNTEAFF.

The chain has TRBV28 and TRBJ1-5; TRBD1 aligns across 9 bases. CDR1 and CDR2 from the germline V gene are MDHEN and SYDVKM. The CDR3 length is 16 residues. Trimming removed 2 bases from V and 3 bases from J; junction bases left unmatched: 5. The CDR3 coding sequence is TGTGCCAGCAGTTTAGAGGGACAGGGAATCAATCAGCCCCAGCATTTT. The encoded protein is CASSLEGQGINQPQHF.

The V gene is TRBV15, the J gene TRBJ1-1; 11 positions agree with TRBD1. CDR1 and CDR2 (germline): LNHNV, YYDKDF (reference sequence). The V segment lost 4 bases and the J segment 5 bases; nucleotides outside the gene matches: 9. The CDR3 loop spans 16 amino acids. CDR3 nucleotides: TGTGCCACCAGCACGAGGACAGGGGGCGGGGGGACTGAAGCTTTCTTT. Translating gives CATSTRTGGGGTEAFF.

This rearrangement joins TRBV12-3 or TRBV12-4 to TRBJ1-5; D is perhaps TRBD1 (5 bases). Trimming took off 5 bases at V and 16 bases at J, with 21 bases between the two ends. This CDR3 has 13 amino acids. The CDR3 coding sequence is TGTGCCAGCAGTCCCCCCGGACATAACCAGGGACATTTT. Translating it yields CASSPPGHNQGHF.

This chain joins TRBV6-4 and TRBJ2-2; TRBD2 is a possible D gene (5 bases). CDR1 and CDR2 from the germline V gene are MRHNA and SNTAGT. The CDR3 extends over 14 amino acids. V was clipped by 2 bases and J by 5 bases, with 9 bases between them. CDR3 loop: CASSDPGGTGELFF. In DNA, the CDR3 is TGTGCCAGCAGTGACCCCGGAGGTACCGGGGAGCTGTTTTTT.

The chain has TRBV5-5 and TRBJ2-7; 7 nucleotides match TRBD1. Trimming took 5 bases from V and 2 from J; bases not matched to a gene: 7. Germline V gene data show CDR1 as SGHKS and CDR2 as YYEKEE (reference sequence). CDR3 size: 14 residues. The CDR3 coding sequence is TGTGCCAGCAGTTCGAGACAGGGAACCTACGAGCAGTACTTC. The encoded protein is CASSSRQGTYEQYF.

The chain carries TRBV6-6 and TRBJ2-7; weak D call: TRBD2 (6 bases). V was clipped by 0 bases and J by 0 bases, with 12 bases between them. This CDR3 contains 16 residues. Per the germline V gene, CDR1 is MNHNY and CDR2 is SVGAGI (reference sequence). The CDR3, as DNA: TGTGCCAGCAGTTACTCGACGCGGGAAGGCTCCTACGAGCAGTACTTC. Its translation: CASSYSTREGSYEQYF.

This chain uses TRBV2 with TRBJ2-1, with 7 bases lining up with TRBD2. Trimming took 6 bases from V and 3 from J; bases not matched to a gene: 5. CDR1 and CDR2 (germline): SNHLY, FYNNEI. This CDR3 has 14 residues. The CDR3 loop is CASRVGTIYNEQFF. The CDR3 DNA is TGTGCCAGCAGGGTAGGGACTATCTACAATGAGCAGTTCTTC.

This sequence joins TRBV20-1 and TRBJ2-5; D may be TRBD1 (5 bases). V lost 3 bases and J lost 5, with 19 bases in between. The germline V gene has CDR1 DFQATT and CDR2 SNEGSKA (reference sequence). The CDR3 extends over 15 amino acids. In nucleotides, the CDR3 is TGCAGTGCTAGTTATCAGGGTAGGGTGCCGGAGACCCAGTACTTC. Its translation is CSASYQGRVPETQYF.

Comments on this clone: The same CDR3 also results from other DNA sequences found in this sample. The chain links TRBV4-1 to TRBJ1-2; TRBD1 agrees at 7 bases. The germline gives CDR1 MGHRA, CDR2 YSYEKL. V trimming: 0 bases; J trimming: 2 bases; junction bases outside the gene matches: 3. The CDR3 is made up of 15 amino acids. For the CDR3, the DNA is TGCGCCAGCAGCCAAGATCCACAGGGGAACTATGGCTACACCTTC. It translates to CASSQDPQGNYGYTF.

The chain is built from TRBV29-1 and TRBJ2-7, with D hard to call. Germline assignment: CDR1 SQVTM and CDR2 ANQGSEA. V lost 0 bases to trimming and J lost 3 bases, with 6 bases between them. The CDR3 covers 12 residues. The CDR3, as DNA: TGCAGCGTTGAAGAACAAGACTACGAGCAGTACTTC. This encodes CSVEEQDYEQYF.

A single count supports this clone. CDR3 DNA: TGCGCCAGCAGCAACGACAGGGGAGACACAGATACGCAGTATTTT. Translation: CASSNDRGDTDTQYF. V gene TRBV5-1 combines with J gene TRBJ2-3, with 8 positions matching TRBD1. The CDR3 totals 15 residues. J gave up 2 bases and V 4 bases, and 6 bases lay outside the gene matches. Germline V lookup: CDR1 SGHRS, CDR2 YFSETQ.

The genes are TRBV4-1 and TRBJ2-1; perhaps TRBD2 as D (5 bases). The germline V gene encodes CDR1 MGHRA and CDR2 YSYEKL. Trimming pared 7 bases from V and 5 bases from J, leaving 18 bases between. The CDR3 runs 15 residues. The CDR3 here is CASNLMDWPNNEQFF. CDR3 nucleotide sequence: TGCGCCAGCAACCTGATGGACTGGCCTAACAATGAGCAGTTCTTC.

The J gene is TRBJ1-1, the V gene TRBV5-1; D is uncertain. V was cut by 0 bases and J by 0 bases, with 9 bases left in between. Germline lookup yields CDR1 SGHRS and CDR2 YFSETQ. There are 15 residues in the CDR3. The CDR3 DNA sequence: TGCGCCAGCAGCTTGGGCGGGGATTTGAACACTGAAGCTTTCTTT. It translates to CASSLGGDLNTEAFF.

This chain uses TRBV6-5 with TRBJ2-7, with a tentative D call TRBD1 (6 bases). Per the germline V gene, CDR1 is MNHEY and CDR2 is SVGAGI. Trimming removed 8 bases from V and 2 bases from J, with 13 bases in between. The length of the CDR3 is 13 residues. CDR3 region: CASGVQGPYEQYF. The CDR3 coding sequence is TGTGCCAGCGGAGTACAGGGACCCTACGAGCAGTACTTC.

The CDR3 protein is CASSSQGWAFF. The DNA for the CDR3 is TGTGCCAGCAGCTCTCAGGGTTGGGCTTTCTTT. The chain recombines TRBV5-6 with TRBJ1-1, with D possibly matching TRBD1 (5 bases). V was cut by 3 bases and J by 11 bases, with 11 bases left in between. From germline, CDR1 is SGHDT and CDR2 YYEEEE. This CDR3 contains 11 residues.

This chain joins TRBV19 and TRBJ1-2, with 10 positions matching TRBD1. Germline V CDR1 and CDR2: LNHDA, SQIVND (reference sequence). There are 14 residues in the CDR3. V was clipped by 5 bases and J by 7 bases; unmatched bases: 7. The CDR3, as DNA: TGTGCCAGTAGTTACGGGACAGGGGTTAGTGGCTACACCTTC. It specifies CASSYGTGVSGYTF. Supplemented by reference TRBV19 and TRBJ1-2, the full variable domain reads DGGITQSPKYLFRKEGQNVTLSCEQNLNHDAMYWYRQDPGQGLRLIYYSQIVNDFQKGDIAEGYSVSREKKESFPLTVTSAQKNPTAFYLCASSYGTGVSGYTFGSGTRLTVV.

The V call is TRBV5-1, the J call TRBJ2-2, with D possibly TRBD1 on 8 matching bases. Germline loops: CDR1 SGHRS, CDR2 YFSETQ. This CDR3 spans 20 amino acids. V was pared by 2 bases and J by 3 bases, with 26 bases between. The CDR3 loop is CASSFTGGGPIPTYTGELFF. CDR3 in DNA: TGCGCCAGCAGCTTCACAGGGGGAGGGCCTATACCGACCTACACCGGGGAGCTGTTTTTT.

This clone was recorded once. The J gene is TRBJ1-6, the V gene TRBV5-5, with D possibly TRBD1 on 5 matching bases. With 5 bases removed from V and 8 bases from J, the gap between germline ends came to 8 bases. The CDR3 runs to 12 residues. Germline loops: CDR1 SGHKS, CDR2 YYEKEE (reference sequence). CDR3 coding DNA: TGTGCCAGCAGGGTCAGGGATTCACCCCTCCACTTT. Protein: CASRVRDSPLHF. The full variable domain, rest sourced from reference TRBV5-5 and TRBJ1-6, is DAGVTQSPTHLIKTRGQQVTLRCSPISGHKSVSWYQQVLGQGPQFIFQYYEKEERGRGNFPDRFSARQFPNYSSELNVNALLLGDSALYLCASRVRDSPLHFGNGTRLTVT.

This chain links TRBV29-1 with TRBJ2-2, with D unresolved. V lost 7 bases and J 4 bases, leaving 10 bases between the germline ends. The CDR3 has 12 amino acids. Germline V lookup: CDR1 SQVTM, CDR2 ANQGSEA. The CDR3 is CSAPRSTGELFF. CDR3 nucleotide sequence: TGCAGCGCCCCGCGGAGCACCGGGGAGCTGTTTTTT.

The chain has TRBV19 and TRBJ2-7; TRBD1 aligns across 7 bases. J gave up 2 bases and V 4 bases, and 8 bases lay outside the gene matches. Germline values: CDR1 LNHDA, CDR2 SQIVND (reference sequence). CDR3 length: 15 amino acids. As DNA, the CDR3 is TGTGCCAGTAGTAACCCAGGGGGTGGCCCCTACGAGCAGTACTTC. Protein sequence: CASSNPGGGPYEQYF. The full variable domain, in which reference TRBV19 and TRBJ2-7 provide the parts outside the CDR3, is DGGITQSPKYLFRKEGQNVTLSCEQNLNHDAMYWYRQDPGQGLRLIYYSQIVNDFQKGDIAEGYSVSREKKESFPLTVTSAQKNPTAFYLCASSNPGGGPYEQYFGPGTRLTVT.

The chain uses TRBV4-1 and TRBJ2-4, with TRBD1 matching 8 bases. CDR3 size: 18 residues. J was trimmed by 7 bases and V by 2 bases; bases with no gene match: 16. The germline V gene has CDR1 MGHRA and CDR2 YSYEKL. As DNA, the CDR3 is TGCGCCAGCAGCCAACCTCCAACAGGGGGTTCAGTGCGGAACATTCAGTACTTC. This codes for CASSQPPTGGSVRNIQYF.

The CDR3 coding sequence is TGTGCCAGCAGCTTACTCAGCGGGGGTTTCAATGAGCAGTTCTTC. Translated: CASSLLSGGFNEQFF. The chain has TRBV7-6 and TRBJ2-1; TRBD2 aligns across 8 bases. The junction had 6 bases not matched to a gene; V was cut back by 2 bases and J by 6 bases. CDR3 length: 15 amino acids. CDR1 and CDR2 (germline): SGHVS, FNYEAQ.

The chain joins TRBV6-6 to TRBJ2-7; 7 nucleotides align to TRBD1. The CDR3 totals 12 residues. CDR1 is MNHNY, CDR2 SVGAGI, per germline (reference sequence). The J segment lost 5 bases and the V segment lost 2 bases, leaving 0 bases of the junction unmatched. The CDR3 DNA reads as TGTGCCAGCAGTTACCAGGGGGACGAGCAGTACTTC. Protein product: CASSYQGDEQYF.

The rearrangement links TRBV7-9 to TRBJ2-7; 8 bases are a match to TRBD1. The CDR3 extends over 14 amino acids. The junction had 8 bases not matched to a gene; V was cut back by 5 bases and J by 5 bases. Germline loops: CDR1 SEHNR, CDR2 FQNEAQ (reference sequence). CDR3 in DNA: TGTGCCAGCAGCAGTCAGGGGGCGGTCCACGAGCAGTACTTC. The encoded protein is CASSSQGAVHEQYF.

This clone was seen just once. V usage is TRBV29-1 and J usage is TRBJ2-1, with D possibly being TRBD2 (5 bases). The CDR3 spans 15 residues. The germline gives CDR1 SQVTM, CDR2 ANQGSEA. V was pared by 8 bases and J by 3 bases, with 20 bases between. CDR3 residues: CSINPGERHYNEQFF. The CDR3 bases are TGCAGCATAAACCCCGGCGAGCGGCACTACAATGAGCAGTTCTTC.

The genes are TRBV24-1 and TRBJ2-1, with TRBD2 as a possible D gene (5 bases). Germline-derived CDR1 and CDR2 are KGHDR and SFDVKD. The CDR3 has 13 residues. With 5 bases removed from V and 7 bases from J, the gap between germline ends came to 11 bases. The CDR3 DNA follows: TGTGCCACCAGTGCCCTCCCGGGGAATGAGCAGTTCTTC. This codes for CATSALPGNEQFF.